This paragraph reports one TCR beta chain. The data originate from a study of long-term antiretroviral therapy in people with HIV. Survey-level resolution applied to immunoSEQ assay v3.0. This table comes from immunoSEQ multiplex PCR, and its TCRdb copy is limited to in-frame clones, with some not included. This repertoire shows around 10,000 clones, roughly 84% found once; its top ten account for 8% to 9.5%. Germline CDR1 LGHNA, CDR2 YSLEER. The CDR3 length is 14 residues. V dropped 1 base and J dropped 1 base, with 7 bases sitting between them. V usage is TRBV4-3 and J usage is TRBJ1-1; D uncertain. This TCR derives from a man aged 25-40 years with HIV. The sequenced sample was unsorted PBMCs, obtained 0.3 years before starting antiretroviral therapy. The CDR3 DNA follows: TGCGCCAGCAGCCAAGGCTCGGCGAACACTGAAGCTTTCTTT. Translated: CASSQGSANTEAFF.